Presented here are 20 T cell receptor beta chains from one specimen sequenced in a study of technical replicates of blood from a few donors. The table came from immunoSEQ multiplex PCR; TCRdb's copy has only in-frame clones and leaves some out. The profile shows about 66,000 clones, roughly 88% of them singletons. Sequencing was done on a sample of PBMCs. These receptors were collected from a human donor in good health. Some clones in this sample may be carry-over from other donors' samples.

This clone appeared a single time. The chain links TRBV5-1 to TRBJ2-2; 9 positions agree with TRBD1. Germline CDR1 reads SGHRS; CDR2 reads YFSETQ. V lost 0 bases, J lost 2 bases, and 2 bases stayed unmatched. The CDR3 totals 16 residues. CDR3 amino acids: CASSLGTGANTGELFF. CDR3 nucleotide sequence: TGCGCCAGCAGCTTGGGGACAGGGGCCAACACCGGGGAGCTGTTTTTT.

V usage is TRBV7-6 and J usage is TRBJ2-1; possible D gene TRBD1, 5 bases. This CDR3 region has 16 residues. Trimming pared 5 bases from V and 4 bases from J, leaving 18 bases between. Looked up from germline, CDR1 is SGHVS and CDR2 is FNYEAQ. The CDR3, as DNA: TGTGCCAGCAGCCGCCAATCCGCCAGACAGTACAATGAGCAGTTCTTC. It is translated as CASSRQSARQYNEQFF. The full variable domain, rest sourced from reference TRBV7-6 and TRBJ2-1, is GAGVSQSPRYKVTKRGQDVALRCDPISGHVSLYWYRQALGQGPEFLTYFNYEAQQDKSGLPNDRFSAERPEGSISTLTIQRTEQRDSAMYRCASSRQSARQYNEQFFGPGTRLTVL.

V and J are TRBV2 and TRBJ1-1, with D hard to call. The CDR3 has 14 residues. Germline V gene data show CDR1 as SNHLY and CDR2 as FYNNEI. The V and J ends lost 4 bases and 4 bases respectively, with 13 bases between them. CDR3 in DNA: TGTGCCAGCAGTGTTGAGGGCTGGTTCACTGAAGCTTTCTTT. Residues: CASSVEGWFTEAFF.

Only one count was recorded for this clone. The chain combines TRBV7-8 with TRBJ2-7; D not resolved. Germline assignment: CDR1 SGHVS and CDR2 FQNEAQ. The CDR3 spans 15 residues. V gave up 5 bases and J gave up 2 bases, with 16 bases separating them. CDR3 amino acids: CASSLKLPPPYEQYF. CDR3 nucleotide sequence: TGTGCCAGCAGCCTAAAACTGCCCCCTCCCTACGAGCAGTACTTC. The full variable domain, rest sourced from reference TRBV7-8 and TRBJ2-7, is GAGVSQSPRYKVAKRGQDVALRCDPISGHVSLFWYQQALGQGPEFLTYFQNEAQLDKSGLPSDRFFAERPEGSVSTLKIQRTQQEDSAVYLCASSLKLPPPYEQYFGPGTRLTVT.

The chain joins TRBV27 to TRBJ1-5, with D possibly TRBD1 on 6 matching bases. The germline gives CDR1 MNHEY, CDR2 SMNVEV (reference sequence). The CDR3 totals 16 residues. V was pared by 0 bases and J by 2 bases, with 11 bases between. The CDR3 DNA reads as TGTGCCAGCAGTTTATCAGGGGGGGTTGGCAATCAGCCCCAGCATTTT. Translated, it gives CASSLSGGVGNQPQHF.

The gene calls are TRBV27 and TRBJ1-4; D may be TRBD1 (5 bases). The germline V gene encodes CDR1 MNHEY and CDR2 SMNVEV (reference sequence). The CDR3 extends over 15 amino acids. V was trimmed by 2 bases and J by 3 bases, leaving 10 bases between them. This CDR3 is CASSLGGAANEKLFF. As DNA, the CDR3 is TGTGCCAGCAGTTTAGGAGGGGCTGCTAATGAAAAACTGTTTTTT. Based on the CDR3 plus reference TRBV27 and TRBJ1-4, the full variable domain is EAQVTQNPRYLITVTGKKLTVTCSQNMNHEYMSWYRQDPGLGLRQIYYSMNVEVTDKGDVPEGYKVSRKEKRNFPLILESPSPNQTSLYFCASSLGGAANEKLFFGSGTQLSVL.

The V call is TRBV25-1, the J call TRBJ2-1; TRBD1 matches 7 bases. The CDR3 has 14 residues. V gave up 7 bases and J gave up 4 bases; unmatched junction bases: 7. The V gene's germline CDR1 is MGHDK and CDR2 SYGVNS. The CDR3 here is CASNKMTGYNEQFF. In nucleotides, the CDR3 is TGTGCCAGCAATAAAATGACAGGGTACAATGAGCAGTTCTTC.

The V call is TRBV4-2, the J call TRBJ2-7; D may be TRBD2 (5 bases). V lost 1 base and J 0 bases, leaving 10 bases between the germline ends. This CDR3 is 15 amino acids long. In germline, CDR1 is LGHNA, CDR2 YNFKEQ. For the CDR3, the DNA is TGTGCCAGCAGCCAAGCCCGGACTGACTCCTACGAGCAGTACTTC. It specifies CASSQARTDSYEQYF.

This sequence joins TRBV10-2 and TRBJ2-2; D gene uncertain. The CDR3 is made up of 15 amino acids. Germline V CDR1 and CDR2: WSHSY, SAAADI. Trimming left V 2 bases short and J 4 bases short, with 11 bases between. The CDR3 bases are TGCGCCAGCAGTGAGGGGCTGCACGGCACCGGGGAGCTGTTTTTT. It translates to CASSEGLHGTGELFF.

The V gene is TRBV30, the J gene TRBJ2-3; D not certain. V lost 2 bases, J lost 8 bases, and 11 bases lay in between. There are 12 residues in the CDR3. In germline, CDR1 is GTSNPN, CDR2 SVGIG (reference sequence). The CDR3 region is CAWSRGLPTQYF. Here the CDR3 DNA reads TGTGCCTGGAGTCGAGGATTGCCTACGCAGTATTTT.

This chain connects TRBV30 to TRBJ2-5, with 7 bases fitting TRBD2. After removal of 0 bases from V and 4 bases from J, the junction contained 11 bases not matched to a gene. Germline V lookup: CDR1 GTSNPN, CDR2 SVGIG (reference sequence). CDR3 length: 16 residues. CDR3 coding DNA: TGTGCCTGGAGTGTACTATGGGGGAGGGTGGCAGAGACCCAGTACTTC. Protein: CAWSVLWGRVAETQYF.

This clone was seen a handful of times. The J gene is TRBJ2-7, the V gene TRBV23-1; D perhaps matches TRBD1 (6 bases). TRBV23-1 is assigned to the ORF class and has an uncertain function. Trimming cost V 0 bases and J 1 base, with 13 bases left between them. The CDR3 has 16 residues. The CDR3 bases are TGCGCCAGCAGTCAATCGAGTGGGCAGGGGTCCTACGAGCAGTACTTC. It translates to CASSQSSGQGSYEQYF.

This rearrangement joins TRBV23-1 to TRBJ2-7; tentative D call: TRBD2 (6 bases). TRBV23-1 qualifies as an ORF whose function is uncertain. CDR3 length: 14 residues. Trimming shortened V by 6 bases and J by 3 bases, and 15 bases separated the two germline ends. DNA for the CDR3: TGCGCCAGCAGGGGAGGAACTCTGGGCTACGAGCAGTACTTC. Its translation: CASRGGTLGYEQYF.

This chain joins TRBV7-7 and TRBJ2-1, with TRBD2 identical over 10 bases. Germline V CDR1 and CDR2: SSHAT, FNYEAQ (reference sequence). J gave up 6 bases and V 2 bases, and 4 bases lay outside the gene matches. The CDR3 length is 15 residues. The chain's CDR3 is CASSLLAGAVNEQFF. CDR3 sequence (DNA): TGTGCCAGCAGCTTACTAGCGGGGGCAGTCAATGAGCAGTTCTTC.

The gene calls are TRBV5-4 and TRBJ2-5, with a weak D call TRBD1 (6 bases). The germline V gene encodes CDR1 SGHNT and CDR2 YYREEE (reference sequence). V shed 3 bases and J shed 5 bases, with 14 bases lying between them. The CDR3 covers 14 residues. The CDR3 loop reads CASSSQGLVETQYF. For the CDR3, the DNA is TGTGCCAGCAGCTCGCAGGGGTTGGTGGAGACCCAGTACTTC.

V gene TRBV6-1 combines with J gene TRBJ2-3, with 10 bases lining up with TRBD1. With V trimmed by 5 bases and J by 4 bases, 3 bases remained unmatched. This CDR3 has 14 amino acids. The germline gives CDR1 MNHNS, CDR2 SASEGT. The CDR3 coding sequence is TGTGCCAGCAGTACCGGGACAGGGGCAGATACGCAGTATTTT. Protein product: CASSTGTGADTQYF.

The rearrangement links TRBV7-2 to TRBJ2-7; TRBD1 matches 11 bases. The J segment lost 6 bases and the V segment lost 4 bases, leaving 5 bases of the junction unmatched. Germline loops: CDR1 SGHTA, CDR2 FQGNSA. The CDR3 extends over 14 amino acids. The CDR3 protein is CASSSGQGAFEQYF. The DNA of the CDR3 is TGTGCCAGCAGCTCCGGACAGGGGGCTTTCGAGCAGTACTTC.

The chain carries TRBV2 and TRBJ2-3; 8 bases match TRBD1. Per the germline V gene, CDR1 is SNHLY and CDR2 is FYNNEI. V lost 6 bases to trimming and J lost 3 bases; unmatched junction nucleotides: 5. CDR3 length: 14 amino acids. In DNA form, the CDR3 reads TGTGCCAGCAGGCTCAGGGGGCAGACAGATACGCAGTATTTT. Translation gives CASRLRGQTDTQYF.

The chain recombines TRBV12-5 with TRBJ2-7; 7 nucleotides match TRBD1. Germline V gene sequence: CDR1 LGHNT, CDR2 FRNRAP. Trimming removed 3 bases from V and 3 bases from J; junction bases left unmatched: 11. The CDR3 is made up of 16 amino acids. CDR3 bases: TGTGCTAGTGGTTTCTCGACAGGGAATCTCCTCTACGAGCAGTACTTC. It translates to CASGFSTGNLLYEQYF. Using reference TRBV12-5 and TRBJ2-7 for the parts outside the CDR3, the full variable domain is DARVTQTPRHKVTEMGQEVTMRCQPILGHNTVFWYRQTMMQGLELLAYFRNRAPLDDSGMPKDRFSAEMPDATLATLKIQPSEPRDSAVYFCASGFSTGNLLYEQYFGPGTRLTVT.

This clone was seen a single time. This sequence joins TRBV18 and TRBJ1-1; 7 bases map to TRBD1. CDR3 size: 13 residues. Germline V gene lookup returns CDR1 KGHSH and CDR2 LQKENI. J was trimmed by 1 base and V by 6 bases; bases with no gene match: 2. CDR3 residues: CASSTGQNTEAFF. CDR3 DNA sequence: TGTGCCAGCTCGACAGGGCAGAACACTGAAGCTTTCTTT.